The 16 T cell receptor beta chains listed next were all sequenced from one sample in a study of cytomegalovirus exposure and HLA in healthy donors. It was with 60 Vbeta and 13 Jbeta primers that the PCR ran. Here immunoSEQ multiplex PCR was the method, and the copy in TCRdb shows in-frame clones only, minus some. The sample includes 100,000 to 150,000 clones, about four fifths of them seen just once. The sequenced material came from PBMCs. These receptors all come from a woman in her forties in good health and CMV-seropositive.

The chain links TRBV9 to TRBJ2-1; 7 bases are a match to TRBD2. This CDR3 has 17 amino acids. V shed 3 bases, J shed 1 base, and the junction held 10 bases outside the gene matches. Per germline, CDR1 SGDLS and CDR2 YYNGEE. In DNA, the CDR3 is TGTGCCAGCAGCGCCCGTAGACTAGCTCGATCCTACAATGAGCAGTTCTTC. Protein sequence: CASSARRLARSYNEQFF. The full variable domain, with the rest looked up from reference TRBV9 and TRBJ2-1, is DSGVTQTPKHLITATGQRVTLRCSPRSGDLSVYWYQQSLDQGLQFLIQYYNGEERAKGNILERFSAQQFPDLHSELNLSSLELGDSALYFCASSARRLARSYNEQFFGPGTRLTVL.

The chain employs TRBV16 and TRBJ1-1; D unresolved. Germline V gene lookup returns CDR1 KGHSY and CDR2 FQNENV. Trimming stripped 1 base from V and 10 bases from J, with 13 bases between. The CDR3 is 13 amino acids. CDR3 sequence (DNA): TGTGCCAGCAGCCAATTTGGGCAGTACGGAGCTTTCTTT. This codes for CASSQFGQYGAFF.

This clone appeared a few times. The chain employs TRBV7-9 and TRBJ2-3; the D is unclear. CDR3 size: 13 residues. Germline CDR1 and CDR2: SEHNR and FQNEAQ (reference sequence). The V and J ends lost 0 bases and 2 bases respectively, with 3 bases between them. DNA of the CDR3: TGTGCCAGCAGCTTAGCGGCCACAGATACGCAGTATTTT. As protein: CASSLAATDTQYF.

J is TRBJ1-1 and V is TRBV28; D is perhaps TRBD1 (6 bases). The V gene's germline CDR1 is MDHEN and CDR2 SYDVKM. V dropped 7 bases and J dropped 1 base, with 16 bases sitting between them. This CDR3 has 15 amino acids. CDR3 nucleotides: TGTGCCAGCACCATGTCCGGGACACCGAACACTGAAGCTTTCTTT. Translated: CASTMSGTPNTEAFF.

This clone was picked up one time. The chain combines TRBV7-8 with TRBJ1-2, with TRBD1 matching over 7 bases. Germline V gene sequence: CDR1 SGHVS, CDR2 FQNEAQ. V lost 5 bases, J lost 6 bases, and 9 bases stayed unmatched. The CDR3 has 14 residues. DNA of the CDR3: TGTGCCAGCAGCCCAACAGACAGGGTGGATGGCTACACCTTC. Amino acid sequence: CASSPTDRVDGYTF.

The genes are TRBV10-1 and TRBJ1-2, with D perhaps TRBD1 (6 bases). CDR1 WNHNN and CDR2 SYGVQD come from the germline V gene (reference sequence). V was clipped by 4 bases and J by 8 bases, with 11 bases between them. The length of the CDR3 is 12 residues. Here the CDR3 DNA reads TGCGCCAGCAGTGGGCAGGGGAGCGGCTACACCTTC. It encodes CASSGQGSGYTF.

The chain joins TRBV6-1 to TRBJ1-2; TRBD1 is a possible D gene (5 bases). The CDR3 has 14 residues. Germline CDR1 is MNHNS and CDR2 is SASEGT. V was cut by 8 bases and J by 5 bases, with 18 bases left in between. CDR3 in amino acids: CASGGLLPGYGYTF. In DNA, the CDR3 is TGTGCCAGCGGGGGACTGCTACCTGGGTATGGCTACACCTTC.

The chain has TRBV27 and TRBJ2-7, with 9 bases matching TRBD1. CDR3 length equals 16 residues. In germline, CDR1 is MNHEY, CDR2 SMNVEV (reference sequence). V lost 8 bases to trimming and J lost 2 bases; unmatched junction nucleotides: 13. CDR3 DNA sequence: TGTGCCAGCTGGGGCCCCCCCGGGACAGGGACCTACGAGCAGTACTTC. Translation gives CASWGPPGTGTYEQYF.

CDR3 DNA: TGTGCCAGCAGCTTAGATCGGGGGAGGACTGAAGCTTTCTTT. Amino acids: CASSLDRGRTEAFF. The rearrangement joins TRBV13 to TRBJ1-1; D possibly corresponds to TRBD1 (5 bases). Trimming cost V 1 base and J 5 bases, with 11 bases left between them. In germline, CDR1 is PRHDT, CDR2 FYEKMQ (reference sequence). The CDR3 contains 14 residues. Together with reference TRBV13 and TRBJ1-1, the CDR3 gives the full variable domain: AAGVIQSPRHLIKEKRETATLKCYPIPRHDTVYWYQQGPGQDPQFLISFYEKMQSDKGSIPDRFSAQQFSDYHSELNMSSLELGDSALYFCASSLDRGRTEAFFGQGTRLTVV.

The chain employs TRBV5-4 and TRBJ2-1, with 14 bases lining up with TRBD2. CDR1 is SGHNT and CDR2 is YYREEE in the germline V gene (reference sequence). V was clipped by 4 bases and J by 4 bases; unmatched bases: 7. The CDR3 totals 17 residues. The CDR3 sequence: CASSLGTSGSGYNEQFF. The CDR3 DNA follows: TGTGCCAGCAGCCTAGGGACTAGCGGGAGCGGATACAATGAGCAGTTCTTC.

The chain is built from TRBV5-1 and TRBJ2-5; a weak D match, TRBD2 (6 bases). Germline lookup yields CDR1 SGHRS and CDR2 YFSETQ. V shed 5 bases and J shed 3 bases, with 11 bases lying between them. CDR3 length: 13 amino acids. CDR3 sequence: CASRALAEETQYF. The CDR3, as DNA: TGCGCCAGCAGGGCTTTAGCGGAAGAGACCCAGTACTTC.

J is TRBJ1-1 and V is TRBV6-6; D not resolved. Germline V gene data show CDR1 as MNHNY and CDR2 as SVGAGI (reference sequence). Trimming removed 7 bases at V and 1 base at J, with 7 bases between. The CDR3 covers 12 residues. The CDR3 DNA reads TGTGCCAGCAATTTCGGGAACACTGAAGCTTTCTTT. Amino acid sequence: CASNFGNTEAFF.

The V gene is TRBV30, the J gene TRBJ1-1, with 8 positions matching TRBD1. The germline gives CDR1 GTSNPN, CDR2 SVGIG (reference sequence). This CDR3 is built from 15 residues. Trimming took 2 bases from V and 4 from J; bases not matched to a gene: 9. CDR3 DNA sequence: TGTGCCTGGAGTAGAGACAGGGGCTTGCCCACTGAAGCTTTCTTT. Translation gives CAWSRDRGLPTEAFF.

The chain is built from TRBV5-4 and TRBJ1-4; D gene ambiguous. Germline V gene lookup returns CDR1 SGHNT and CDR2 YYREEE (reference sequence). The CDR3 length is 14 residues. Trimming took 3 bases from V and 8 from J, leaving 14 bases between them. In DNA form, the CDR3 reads TGTGCCAGCAGCTCCCCACAGTCTGGGGAAAAACTGTTTTTT. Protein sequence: CASSSPQSGEKLFF.

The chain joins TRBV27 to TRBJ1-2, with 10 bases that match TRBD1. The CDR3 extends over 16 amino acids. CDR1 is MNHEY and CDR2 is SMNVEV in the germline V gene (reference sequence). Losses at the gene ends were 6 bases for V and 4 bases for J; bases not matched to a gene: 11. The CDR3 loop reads CASRIRQGASIYGYTF. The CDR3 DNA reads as TGTGCCAGCAGGATAAGACAGGGGGCGAGTATCTATGGCTACACCTTC.

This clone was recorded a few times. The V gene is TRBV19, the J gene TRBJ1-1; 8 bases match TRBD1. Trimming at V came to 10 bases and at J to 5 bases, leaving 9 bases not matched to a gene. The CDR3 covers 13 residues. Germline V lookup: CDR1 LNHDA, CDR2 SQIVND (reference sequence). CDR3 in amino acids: CATLGQGLTEAFF. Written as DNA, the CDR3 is TGTGCCACTCTAGGACAGGGACTTACTGAAGCTTTCTTT.